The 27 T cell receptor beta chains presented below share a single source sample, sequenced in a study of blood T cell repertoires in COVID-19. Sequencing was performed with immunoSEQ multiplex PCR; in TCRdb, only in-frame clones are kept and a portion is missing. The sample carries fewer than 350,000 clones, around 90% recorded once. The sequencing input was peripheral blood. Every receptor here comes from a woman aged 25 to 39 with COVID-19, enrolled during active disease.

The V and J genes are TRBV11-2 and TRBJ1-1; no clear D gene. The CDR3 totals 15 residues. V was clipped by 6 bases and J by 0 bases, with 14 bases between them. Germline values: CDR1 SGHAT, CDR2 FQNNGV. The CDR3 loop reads CASSPVSLMNTEAFF. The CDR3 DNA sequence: TGTGCCAGCAGTCCCGTCAGTTTGATGAACACTGAAGCTTTCTTT.

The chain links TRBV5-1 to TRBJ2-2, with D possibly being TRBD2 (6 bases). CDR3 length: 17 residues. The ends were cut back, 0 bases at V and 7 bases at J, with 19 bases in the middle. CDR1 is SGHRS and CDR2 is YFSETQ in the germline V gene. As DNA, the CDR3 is TGCGCCAGCAGCTTGGAAGTACGCGGGAATAGGGTCGGGGAGCTGTTTTTT. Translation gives CASSLEVRGNRVGELFF.

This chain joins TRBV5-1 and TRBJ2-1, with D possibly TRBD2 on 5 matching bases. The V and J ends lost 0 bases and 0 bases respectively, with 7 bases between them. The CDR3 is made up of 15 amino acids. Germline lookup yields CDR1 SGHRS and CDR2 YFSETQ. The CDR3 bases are TGCGCCAGCAGCTTGGTTCGGGACTCCTACAATGAGCAGTTCTTC. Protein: CASSLVRDSYNEQFF. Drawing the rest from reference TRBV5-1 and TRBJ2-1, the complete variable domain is KAGVTQTPRYLIKTRGQQVTLSCSPISGHRSVSWYQQTPGQGLQFLFEYFSETQRNKGNFPGRFSGRQFSNSRSEMNVSTLELGDSALYLCASSLVRDSYNEQFFGPGTRLTVL.

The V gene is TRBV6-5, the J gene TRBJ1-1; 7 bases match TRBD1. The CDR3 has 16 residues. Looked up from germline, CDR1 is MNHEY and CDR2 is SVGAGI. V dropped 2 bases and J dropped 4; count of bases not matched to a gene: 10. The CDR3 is CASSYDPQGVRTEAFF. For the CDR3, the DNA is TGTGCCAGCAGTTACGACCCGCAGGGGGTGCGCACTGAAGCTTTCTTT.

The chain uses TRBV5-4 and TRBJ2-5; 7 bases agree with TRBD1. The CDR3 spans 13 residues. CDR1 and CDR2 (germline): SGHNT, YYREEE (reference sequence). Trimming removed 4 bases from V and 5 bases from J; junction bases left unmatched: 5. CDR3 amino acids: CASSRDRDETQYF. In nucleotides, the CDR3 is TGTGCCAGCAGCAGAGACAGGGACGAGACCCAGTACTTC.

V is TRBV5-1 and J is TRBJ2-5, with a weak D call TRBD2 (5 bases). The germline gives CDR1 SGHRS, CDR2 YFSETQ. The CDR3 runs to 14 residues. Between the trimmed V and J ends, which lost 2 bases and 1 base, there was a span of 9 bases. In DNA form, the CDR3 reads TGCGCCAGCAGCTTTTCGGGGTTCCAAGAGACCCAGTACTTC. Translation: CASSFSGFQETQYF.

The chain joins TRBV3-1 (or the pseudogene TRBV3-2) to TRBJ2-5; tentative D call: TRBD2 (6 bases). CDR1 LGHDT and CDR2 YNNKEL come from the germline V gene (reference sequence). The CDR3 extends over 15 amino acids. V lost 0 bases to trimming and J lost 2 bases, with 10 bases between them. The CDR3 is CASSQDGGGQETQYF. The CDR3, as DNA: TGTGCCAGCAGCCAAGATGGTGGGGGGCAAGAGACCCAGTACTTC.

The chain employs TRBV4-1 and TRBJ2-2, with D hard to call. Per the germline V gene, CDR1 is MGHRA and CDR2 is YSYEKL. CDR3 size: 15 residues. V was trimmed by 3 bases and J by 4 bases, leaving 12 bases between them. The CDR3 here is CASSHLQRITGELFF. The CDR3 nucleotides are TGCGCCAGCAGCCATTTACAGAGAATCACCGGGGAGCTGTTTTTT.

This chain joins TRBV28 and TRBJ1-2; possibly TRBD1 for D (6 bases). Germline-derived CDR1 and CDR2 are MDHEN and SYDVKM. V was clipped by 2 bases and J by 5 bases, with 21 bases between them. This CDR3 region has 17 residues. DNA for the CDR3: TGTGCCAGCAGTTTACTGGCCTTACAGGGCACTCCTTATGGCTACACCTTC. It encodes CASSLLALQGTPYGYTF.

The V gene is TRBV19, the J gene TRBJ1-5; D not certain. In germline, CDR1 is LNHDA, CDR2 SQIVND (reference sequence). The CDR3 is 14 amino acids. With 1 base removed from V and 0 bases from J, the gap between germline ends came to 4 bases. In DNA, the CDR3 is TGTGCCAGTAGTATAGGGCTTAGCAATCAGCCCCAGCATTTT. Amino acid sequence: CASSIGLSNQPQHF. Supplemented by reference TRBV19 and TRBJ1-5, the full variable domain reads DGGITQSPKYLFRKEGQNVTLSCEQNLNHDAMYWYRQDPGQGLRLIYYSQIVNDFQKGDIAEGYSVSREKKESFPLTVTSAQKNPTAFYLCASSIGLSNQPQHFGDGTRLSIL.

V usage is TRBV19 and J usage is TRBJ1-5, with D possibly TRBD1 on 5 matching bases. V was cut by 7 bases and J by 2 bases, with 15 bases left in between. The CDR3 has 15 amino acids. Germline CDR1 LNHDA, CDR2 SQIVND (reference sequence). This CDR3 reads CASKGDSDGNQPQHF. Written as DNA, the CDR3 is TGTGCCAGTAAAGGGGACTCTGATGGCAATCAGCCCCAGCATTTT.

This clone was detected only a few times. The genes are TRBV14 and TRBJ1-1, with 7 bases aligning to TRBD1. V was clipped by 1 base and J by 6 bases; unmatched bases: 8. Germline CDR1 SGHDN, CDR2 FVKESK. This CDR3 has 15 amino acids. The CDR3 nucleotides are TGTGCCAGCAGCCAAGTGGACCGACAGGGTTCTGAAGCTTTCTTT. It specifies CASSQVDRQGSEAFF.

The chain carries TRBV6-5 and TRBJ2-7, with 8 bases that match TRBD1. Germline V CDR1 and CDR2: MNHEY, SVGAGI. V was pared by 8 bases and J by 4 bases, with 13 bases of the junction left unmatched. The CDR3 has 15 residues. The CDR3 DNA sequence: TGTGCCAGCGCCTATATCAGGACAGGGTCTTACGAGCAGTACTTC. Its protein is CASAYIRTGSYEQYF.

The CDR3 nucleotides are TGTGCCAGCAGTTCAGTGAGGAATTCACCCCTCCACTTT. Its protein product is CASSSVRNSPLHF. The chain links TRBV6-6 to TRBJ1-6; D uncertain. The ends were cut back, 4 bases at V and 7 bases at J, with 8 bases in the middle. CDR1 is MNHNY, CDR2 SVGAGI, per germline (reference sequence). The CDR3 consists of 13 residues.

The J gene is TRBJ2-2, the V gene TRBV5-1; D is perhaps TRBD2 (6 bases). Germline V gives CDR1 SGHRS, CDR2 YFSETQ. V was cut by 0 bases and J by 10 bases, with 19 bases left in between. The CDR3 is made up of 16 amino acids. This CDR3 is CASSLDGGVENKELFF. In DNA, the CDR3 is TGCGCCAGCAGCTTGGATGGAGGGGTAGAGAATAAGGAGCTGTTTTTT.

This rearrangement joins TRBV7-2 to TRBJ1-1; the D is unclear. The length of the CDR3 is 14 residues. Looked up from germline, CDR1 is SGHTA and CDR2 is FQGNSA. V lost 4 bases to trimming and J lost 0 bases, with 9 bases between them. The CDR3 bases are TGTGCCAGCAGCTCAGCTTCCATGAACACTGAAGCTTTCTTT. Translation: CASSSASMNTEAFF.

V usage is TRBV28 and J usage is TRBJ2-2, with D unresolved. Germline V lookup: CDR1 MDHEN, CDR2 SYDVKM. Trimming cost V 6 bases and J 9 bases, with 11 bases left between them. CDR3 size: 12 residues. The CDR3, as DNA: TGTGCCAGCAGGAATCGAGATAGGGAGCTGTTTTTT. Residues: CASRNRDRELFF.

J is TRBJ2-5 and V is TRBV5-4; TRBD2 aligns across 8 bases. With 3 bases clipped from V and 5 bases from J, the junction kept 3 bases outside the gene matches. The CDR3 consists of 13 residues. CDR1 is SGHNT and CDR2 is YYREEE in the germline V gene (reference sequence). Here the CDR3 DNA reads TGTGCCAGCAGCTGGACGGGGGGGGAGACCCAGTACTTC. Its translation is CASSWTGGETQYF.

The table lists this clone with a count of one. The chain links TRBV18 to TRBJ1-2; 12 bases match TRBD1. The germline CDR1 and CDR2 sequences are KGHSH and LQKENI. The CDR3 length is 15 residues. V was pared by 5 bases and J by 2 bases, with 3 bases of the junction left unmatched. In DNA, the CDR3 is TGTGCCAGCTCAATCGGGACAGGGGGCAACTATGGCTACACCTTC. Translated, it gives CASSIGTGGNYGYTF.

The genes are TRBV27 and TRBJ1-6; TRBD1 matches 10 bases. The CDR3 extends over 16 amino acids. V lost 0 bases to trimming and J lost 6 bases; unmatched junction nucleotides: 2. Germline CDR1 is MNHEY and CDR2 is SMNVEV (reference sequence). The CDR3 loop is CASSLSRDRGNSPLHF. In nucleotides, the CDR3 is TGTGCCAGCAGTTTATCGAGGGACAGGGGTAATTCACCCCTCCACTTT.

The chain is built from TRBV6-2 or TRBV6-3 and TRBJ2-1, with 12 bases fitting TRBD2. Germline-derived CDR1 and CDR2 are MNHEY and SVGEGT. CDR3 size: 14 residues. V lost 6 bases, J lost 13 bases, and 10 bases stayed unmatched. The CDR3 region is CASSGLAGPETQFF. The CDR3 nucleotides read TGTGCCAGCAGCGGACTAGCGGGACCCGAAACCCAGTTCTTC.

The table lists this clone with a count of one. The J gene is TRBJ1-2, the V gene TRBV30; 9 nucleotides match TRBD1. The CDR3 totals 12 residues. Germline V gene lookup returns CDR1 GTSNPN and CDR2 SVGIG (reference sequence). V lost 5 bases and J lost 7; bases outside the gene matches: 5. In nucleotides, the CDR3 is TGTGCCTGGGCCCGGGACAGGGCTGGCTACACCTTC. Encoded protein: CAWARDRAGYTF.

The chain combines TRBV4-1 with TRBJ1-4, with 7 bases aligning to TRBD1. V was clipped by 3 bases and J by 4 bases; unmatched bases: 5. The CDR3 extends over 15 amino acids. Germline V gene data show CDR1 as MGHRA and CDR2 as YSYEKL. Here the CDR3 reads CASSHRDSYNEKLFF. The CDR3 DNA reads TGCGCCAGCAGCCACCGGGACAGCTATAATGAAAAACTGTTTTTT.

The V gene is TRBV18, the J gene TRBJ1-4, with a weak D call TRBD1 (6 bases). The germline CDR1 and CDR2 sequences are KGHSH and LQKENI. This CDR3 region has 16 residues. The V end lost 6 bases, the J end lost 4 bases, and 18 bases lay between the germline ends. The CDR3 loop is CASSRSRQDYNEKLFF. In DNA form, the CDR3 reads TGTGCCAGCTCGCGTAGTCGACAGGATTATAATGAAAAACTGTTTTTT.

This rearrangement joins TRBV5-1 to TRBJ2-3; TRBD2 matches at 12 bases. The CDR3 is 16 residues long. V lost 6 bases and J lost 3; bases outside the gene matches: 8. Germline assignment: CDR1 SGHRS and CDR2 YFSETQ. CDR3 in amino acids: CASTKTSGRGTDTQYF. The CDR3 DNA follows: TGCGCCAGCACTAAGACTAGCGGGAGAGGAACAGATACGCAGTATTTT.

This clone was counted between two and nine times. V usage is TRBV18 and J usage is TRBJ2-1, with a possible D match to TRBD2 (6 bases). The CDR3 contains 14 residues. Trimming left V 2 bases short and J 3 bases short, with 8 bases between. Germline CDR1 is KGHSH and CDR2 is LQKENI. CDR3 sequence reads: CASSPGRDYNEQFF. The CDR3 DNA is TGTGCCAGCTCACCAGGGCGGGACTACAATGAGCAGTTCTTC. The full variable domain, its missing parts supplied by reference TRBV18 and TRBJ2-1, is NAGVMQNPRHLVRRRGQEARLRCSPMKGHSHVYWYRQLPEEGLKFMVYLQKENIIDESGMPKERFSAEFPKEGPSILRIQQVVRGDSAAYFCASSPGRDYNEQFFGPGTRLTVL.

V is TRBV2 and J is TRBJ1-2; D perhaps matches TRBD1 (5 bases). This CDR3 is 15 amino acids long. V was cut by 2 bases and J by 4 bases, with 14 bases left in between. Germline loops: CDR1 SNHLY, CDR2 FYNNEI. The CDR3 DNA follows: TGTGCCAGCAGTGAAACTTGGGGGGTCGGCTATGGCTACACCTTC. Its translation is CASSETWGVGYGYTF. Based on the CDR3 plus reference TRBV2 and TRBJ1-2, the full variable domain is EPEVTQTPSHQVTQMGQEVILRCVPISNHLYFYWYRQILGQKVEFLVSFYNNEISEKSEIFDDQFSVERPDGSNFTLKIRSTKLEDSAMYFCASSETWGVGYGYTFGSGTRLTVV.